Each of the 15 T cell receptor beta chains below was sequenced from the same sample in a study of quantifying T cell responses using KT2 cells. Study overall: Reverse transcription used primers in the TCR alpha and beta constant regions.

The cDNA 3' end received a ligated oligonucleotide with a UMI. An equimolar mix of RC1.1 and RC1.2 primed the beta chain across TRBC1 and TRBC2. TCRdb re-called the UMI-ligation and nested PCR reads with MiXCR, one entry per CDR3 protein. The table has about 41,000 distinct CDR3 sequences, approximately 17% seen once. Sequenced material: PBMCs spiked with cells of the T cell clone KT2. These receptors were collected from a human donor.

This clonotype has just a few counts. The genes are TRBV7-8 and TRBJ1-1, with D possibly TRBD1 on 6 matching bases. The V end lost 4 bases, the J end lost 1 base, and 10 bases lay between the germline ends. The CDR3 runs 14 residues. Germline V CDR1 and CDR2: SGHVS, FQNEAQ. The CDR3 is CASSSGTPNTEAFF. The CDR3 bases are TGTGCCAGCAGCTCGGGGACACCGAACACTGAAGCTTTCTTT.

V gene TRBV6-2 or TRBV6-3 combines with J gene TRBJ1-5; no clear D gene. Trimming took off 5 bases at V and 1 base at J, with 15 bases between the two ends. The CDR3 loop spans 16 amino acids. The germline CDR1 and CDR2 sequences are MNHEY and SVGEGT. The CDR3, as DNA: TGTGCCAGCAGTCCTTACCCCACTCGAAGCAATCAGCCCCAGCATTTT. Translating it yields CASSPYPTRSNQPQHF.

The sample holds many counts of this clonotype. This chain connects TRBV20-1 to TRBJ1-1, with D perhaps TRBD1 (6 bases). Trimming left V 3 bases short and J 0 bases short, with 14 bases between. The germline V gene encodes CDR1 DFQATT and CDR2 SNEGSKA (reference sequence). CDR3 size: 15 residues. The CDR3: CSARGPGHLNTEAFF. DNA for the CDR3: TGCAGTGCTAGGGGTCCGGGACACCTGAACACTGAAGCTTTCTTT.

This clonotype was found many times. The CDR3 here is CASSRGPLYEQYF. The CDR3 DNA sequence: TGTGCCAGCAGCAGAGGGCCTCTCTACGAGCAGTACTTC. This rearrangement joins TRBV7-8 to TRBJ2-7; TRBD2 might be the D (5 bases). V was trimmed by 5 bases and J by 3 bases, leaving 11 bases between them. CDR3 length: 13 residues. Germline V gene sequence: CDR1 SGHVS, CDR2 FQNEAQ.

The V and J genes are TRBV20-1 and TRBJ2-7; D gene unclear. V was cut by 3 bases and J by 0 bases, with 9 bases left in between. The CDR3 is 13 residues long. Germline V gene lookup returns CDR1 DFQATT and CDR2 SNEGSKA (reference sequence). The CDR3 nucleotides are TGCAGTGCTAGGCGTCCGCTCTCCTACGAGCAGTACTTC. Its translation: CSARRPLSYEQYF.

The rearrangement links TRBV27 to TRBJ1-3; tentative D call: TRBD1 (6 bases). Germline-derived CDR1 and CDR2 are MNHEY and SMNVEV (reference sequence). V lost 5 bases to trimming and J lost 2 bases, with 13 bases between them. CDR3 length: 15 amino acids. CDR3 residues: CASSQQGVPGNTIYF. In DNA, the CDR3 is TGTGCCAGCAGTCAACAGGGAGTACCTGGAAACACCATATATTTT.

About this clonotype itself: An end of the junction does not agree with germline; a read error may underlie this. This sequence joins TRBV12-3 or TRBV12-4 and TRBJ2-1; D gene uncertain. The CDR3 consists of 11 residues. The CDR3 region is CASSLNNEKFF. In nucleotides, the CDR3 is TGTGCCAGCAGTTTAAACAATGAGAAGTTCTTC.

The chain couples TRBV6-1 to TRBJ2-3; 7 bases line up with TRBD2. CDR1 is MNHNS and CDR2 is SASEGT in the germline V gene. V lost 6 bases to trimming and J lost 4 bases; unmatched junction nucleotides: 19. This CDR3 region has 18 residues. The CDR3 DNA is TGTGCCAGCAGATCGTACGGTGTGGCGGGAGATTTGCCAGATACGCAGTATTTT. It encodes CASRSYGVAGDLPDTQYF.

This clonotype was observed a handful of times. CDR3 residues: CASSLTPMGGYTF. The CDR3 nucleotides read TGTGCCAGCAGCTTAACTCCGATGGGAGGCTACACCTTC. The genes are TRBV7-3 and TRBJ1-2; D not resolved. The CDR3 is made up of 13 amino acids. V lost 0 bases to trimming and J lost 8 bases, with 10 bases between them. The germline CDR1 and CDR2 sequences are SGHTA and FQGTGA.

V gene TRBV3-1 combines with J gene TRBJ2-3, with 8 bases matching TRBD2. From germline, CDR1 is LGHDT and CDR2 YNNKEL (reference sequence). Trimming cost V 4 bases and J 3 bases; bases outside gene matches: 12. The CDR3 is made up of 17 amino acids. CDR3 amino acids: CASSPLGSGMRTDTQYF. The CDR3 nucleotides are TGTGCCAGCAGCCCGCTGGGTAGCGGGATGAGGACAGATACGCAGTATTTT.

The genes are TRBV6-4 and TRBJ2-3, with 12 nucleotides matching TRBD2. Germline V gene sequence: CDR1 MRHNA, CDR2 SNTAGT. The CDR3 is 15 residues long. Trimming took 3 bases from V and 5 from J; bases not matched to a gene: 3. CDR3: CASSELAGGEDTQYF. The DNA of the CDR3 is TGTGCCAGCAGTGAACTAGCGGGAGGTGAAGATACGCAGTATTTT.

The J gene is TRBJ2-2, the V gene TRBV4-3, with 12 bases lining up with TRBD2. This CDR3 comprises 15 residues. Trimming cost V 0 bases and J 15 bases; bases outside gene matches: 8. Germline CDR1 is LGHNA and CDR2 is YSLEER. Written as DNA, the CDR3 is TGCGCCAGCAGCCAAGATTATCCTAGCGGGAGGGCAATGTTTTTT. The encoded protein is CASSQDYPSGRAMFF.

This clonotype was detected a few times. The chain has TRBV7-9 and TRBJ1-6; weak D call: TRBD1 (5 bases). Trimming removed 1 base at V and 10 bases at J, with 8 bases between. Looked up from germline, CDR1 is SEHNR and CDR2 is FQNEAQ (reference sequence). CDR3 length equals 13 residues. CDR3 coding DNA: TGTGCCAGCAGCTTAGGGGGCCAGTCACCCCTCCACTTT. Protein sequence: CASSLGGQSPLHF.

The CDR3 DNA reads as TGTGCCAGCAGTGTAGAAGAGACCCAGTACTTC. Its translation is CASSVEETQYF. J is TRBJ2-5 and V is TRBV2; D remains unclear. The CDR3 contains 11 residues. Germline CDR1 is SNHLY and CDR2 is FYNNEI. Between the trimmed V and J ends, which lost 4 bases and 3 bases, there was a span of 3 bases. Complete variable domain (other parts from reference TRBV2 and TRBJ2-5): EPEVTQTPSHQVTQMGQEVILRCVPISNHLYFYWYRQILGQKVEFLVSFYNNEISEKSEIFDDQFSVERPDGSNFTLKIRSTKLEDSAMYFCASSVEETQYFGPGTRLLVL.

At least ten counts were recorded for this clonotype. The chain employs TRBV2 and TRBJ2-7; 7 bases agree with TRBD1. CDR1 SNHLY and CDR2 FYNNEI come from the germline V gene. Trimming at V came to 6 bases and at J to 2 bases, leaving 10 bases not matched to a gene. This CDR3 comprises 15 residues. This CDR3 reads CASRDDRARTYEQYF. The DNA of the CDR3 is TGTGCCAGCAGGGACGACAGGGCCCGCACCTACGAGCAGTACTTC.